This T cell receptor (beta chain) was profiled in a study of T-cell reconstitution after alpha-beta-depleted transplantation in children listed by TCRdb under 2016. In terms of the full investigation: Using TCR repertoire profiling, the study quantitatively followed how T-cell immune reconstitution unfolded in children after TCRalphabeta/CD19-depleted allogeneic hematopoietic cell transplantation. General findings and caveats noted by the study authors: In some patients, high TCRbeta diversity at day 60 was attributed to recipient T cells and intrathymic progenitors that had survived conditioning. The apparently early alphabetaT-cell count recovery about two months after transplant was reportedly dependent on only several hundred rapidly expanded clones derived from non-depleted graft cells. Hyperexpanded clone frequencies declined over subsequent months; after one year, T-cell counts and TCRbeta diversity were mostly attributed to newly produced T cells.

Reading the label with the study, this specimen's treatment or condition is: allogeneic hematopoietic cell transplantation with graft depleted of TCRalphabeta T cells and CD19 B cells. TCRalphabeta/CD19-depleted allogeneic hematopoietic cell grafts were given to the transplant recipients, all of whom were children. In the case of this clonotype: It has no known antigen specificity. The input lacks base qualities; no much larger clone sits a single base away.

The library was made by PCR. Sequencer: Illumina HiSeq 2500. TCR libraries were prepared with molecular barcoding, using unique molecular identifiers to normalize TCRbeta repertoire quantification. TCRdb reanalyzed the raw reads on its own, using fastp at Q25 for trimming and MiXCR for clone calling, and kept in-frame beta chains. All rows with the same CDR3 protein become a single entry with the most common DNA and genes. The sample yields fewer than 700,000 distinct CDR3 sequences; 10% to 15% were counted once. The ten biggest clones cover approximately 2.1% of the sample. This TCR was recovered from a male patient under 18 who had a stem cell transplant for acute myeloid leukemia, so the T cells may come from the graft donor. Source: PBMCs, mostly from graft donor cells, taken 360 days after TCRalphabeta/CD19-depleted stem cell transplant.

DNA sequence: TGTGCCAGCAGTTCCGGGACTAGCGGGAGGGCTCAAGAGACCCAGTACTTC. Translated, this gives CASSSGTSGRAQETQYF. The V and J segments used are TRBV28 and TRBJ2-5; 16 bases in the junction line up with TRBD2. V is pruned by 4 bases and J by 2 bases, leaving 4 bases of the junction without a gene match. The CDR3 numbers 17 residues from cysteine through phenylalanine. Kept here is only the CDR3 DNA, which spans 51 bases and is read in frame from base 1. For CDR1 and CDR2, the germline V gene lists MDHEN and SYDVKM.